This is a list of T cell receptor beta chains from one sample in a study of vaccination effects on CD4 cells after COVID-19. This table comes from immunoSEQ multiplex PCR, and its TCRdb copy is limited to in-frame clones, with some not included. The data hold more than 30,000 clones, with roughly two thirds observed a single time. Their target antigens are unknown. The material sequenced was CD4+ T cells from PBMCs cultured with HCoV-229E spike peptides, taken before COVID-19 vaccination. Receptors were obtained from a human donor who received a COVID-19 vaccine. Both conserved end residues are part of each CDR3. Each record gives: D gene, clone size, J gene, V gene, CDR3 length, CDR3 protein, CDR3 DNA. D genes are given only for firm matches. Not all rows give a size; the values are once, few, many and, for expanded clones, a class.

D gene: -
clone size: -
J gene: TRBJ1-6
V gene: TRBV9
CDR3 length: 15
CDR3 protein: CASSVDPTGYSPLHF
CDR3 DNA: TGTGCCAGCAGCGTAGACCCAACAGGGTATTCACCCCTCCACTTT

D gene: -
clone size: once
J gene: TRBJ2-3
V gene: TRBV9
CDR3 length: 11
CDR3 protein: CASSRGDTQYF
CDR3 DNA: TGTGCCAGCAGCCGCGGCGATACGCAGTATTTT

D gene: -
clone size: -
J gene: TRBJ2-1
V gene: TRBV7-9
CDR3 length: 16
CDR3 protein: CASTNTQGWVNNEQFF
CDR3 DNA: TGTGCCAGCACCAACACTCAGGGATGGGTGAACAATGAGCAGTTCTTC

D gene: TRBD1
clone size: -
J gene: TRBJ2-5
V gene: TRBV28
CDR3 length: 13
CDR3 protein: CASSRQGQETQYF
CDR3 DNA: TGTGCCAGCAGTAGACAGGGCCAAGAGACCCAGTACTTC

D gene: TRBD2
clone size: -
J gene: TRBJ2-2
V gene: TRBV5-6
CDR3 length: 16
CDR3 protein: CASSFLAGVHTGELFF
CDR3 DNA: TGTGCCAGCAGCTTCCTAGCGGGAGTACACACCGGGGAGCTGTTTTTT

D gene: -
clone size: few
J gene: TRBJ1-2
V gene: TRBV4-2
CDR3 length: 15
CDR3 protein: CASSQVATGGYGYTF
CDR3 DNA: TGTGCCAGCAGCCAAGTCGCGACAGGAGGCTATGGCTACACCTTC

D gene: -
clone size: -
J gene: TRBJ2-3
V gene: TRBV7-2
CDR3 length: 16
CDR3 protein: CASSLRGGFSTDTQYF
CDR3 DNA: TGTGCCAGCAGCCTAAGGGGCGGGTTCAGCACAGATACGCAGTATTTT

D gene: -
clone size: once
J gene: TRBJ1-2
V gene: TRBV12-3/TRBV12-4
CDR3 length: 13
CDR3 protein: CASSLWAGRGYTF
CDR3 DNA: TGTGCCAGCAGTTTATGGGCAGGCCGGGGCTACACCTTC

D gene: TRBD1
clone size: -
J gene: TRBJ1-1
V gene: TRBV7-9
CDR3 length: 14
CDR3 protein: CASSSQTGGTEAFF
CDR3 DNA: TGTGCCAGCAGCTCACAGACAGGGGGCACTGAAGCTTTCTTT

D gene: -
clone size: -
J gene: TRBJ1-2
V gene: TRBV19
CDR3 length: 16
CDR3 protein: CASSISPGGVSYGYTF
CDR3 DNA: TGTGCCAGTAGTATATCCCCGGGGGGTGTAAGCTATGGCTACACCTTC

D gene: TRBD1
clone size: -
J gene: TRBJ1-2
V gene: TRBV19
CDR3 length: 13
CDR3 protein: CASSTGQGHGYTF
CDR3 DNA: TGTGCCAGTAGTACTGGACAGGGGCATGGCTACACCTTC

D gene: TRBD2
clone size: -
J gene: TRBJ2-3
V gene: TRBV7-8
CDR3 length: 17
CDR3 protein: CASSTRTSGHSTDTQYF
CDR3 DNA: TGTGCCAGCAGCACCCGGACTAGCGGGCACAGCACAGATACGCAGTATTTT

D gene: -
clone size: -
J gene: TRBJ2-1
V gene: TRBV18
CDR3 length: 13
CDR3 protein: CASSPPTDHEQFF
CDR3 DNA: TGTGCCAGCTCACCACCGACCGACCATGAGCAGTTCTTC

D gene: -
clone size: -
J gene: TRBJ1-5
V gene: TRBV15
CDR3 length: 15
CDR3 protein: CATSRDPGSNQPQHF
CDR3 DNA: TGTGCCACCAGCAGAGATCCGGGTAGCAATCAGCCCCAGCATTTT

D gene: -
clone size: -
J gene: TRBJ1-4
V gene: TRBV5-6
CDR3 length: 14
CDR3 protein: CASSPKGGNEKLFF
CDR3 DNA: TGTGCCAGCAGCCCGAAGGGTGGGAATGAAAAACTGTTTTTT